Presented here are 11 T cell receptor beta chains from one specimen sequenced in a study of cytomegalovirus exposure and HLA in healthy donors (TCRdb year 2017). The protocol used for the library was the immunoSEQ multiplex PCR assay. A mixture of 60 forward primers for TCR Vbeta segments and 13 reverse primers for TCR Jbeta segments was used in the multiplex PCR. The table was pulled from immuneACCESS by TCRdb, which kept in-frame rearrangements only. Such tables lose some clones; where checked, under half of the loss comes from unresolved V genes, and the rest has no known cause. The sample has approximately 130,000 clones on record, roughly 70% of them singletons. The top ten hold roughly 3% of the sample. Sequenced sample: PBMCs. These receptors were collected from a man aged 25-45 years in good health and CMV-seronegative.

This clone has just a few counts. This rearrangement joins TRBV5-1 to TRBJ2-3, with TRBD1 matching 7 bases. Unmatched junction bases numbered 9, after V lost 8 bases and J lost 6 bases. Germline-derived CDR1 and CDR2 are SGHRS and YFSETQ. This CDR3 comprises 13 residues. The DNA for the CDR3 is TGCGCCAGTGGACAGGAAGAGGCGGATACGCAGTATTTT. Its translation is CASGQEEADTQYF.

The rearrangement links TRBV19 to TRBJ2-7; D may be TRBD2 (5 bases). Trimming took off 6 bases at V and 3 bases at J, with 12 bases between the two ends. Germline V CDR1 and CDR2: LNHDA, SQIVND (reference sequence). This CDR3 spans 13 amino acids. The CDR3 reads CASSRGPGYEQYF. As DNA, the CDR3 is TGTGCCAGTAGCCGAGGGCCTGGCTACGAGCAGTACTTC.

CDR3 residues: CASSLSTARNTGELFF. CDR3 bases: TGTGCCAGCAGCTTATCGACAGCCAGGAACACCGGGGAGCTGTTTTTT. V gene TRBV7-6 combines with J gene TRBJ2-2, with a weak D call TRBD1 (5 bases). CDR1 and CDR2 (germline): SGHVS, FNYEAQ. CDR3 length: 16 amino acids. Trimming took 2 bases from V and 1 from J, leaving 11 bases between them.

This clone was recorded a few times. V usage is TRBV2 and J usage is TRBJ2-1; 8 nucleotides agree with TRBD1. V lost 7 bases to trimming and J lost 10 bases; unmatched junction nucleotides: 12. The CDR3 totals 14 residues. Germline CDR1 and CDR2: SNHLY and FYNNEI. Here the CDR3 DNA reads TGTGCCAGCACCAACGGACAGGGACGGAACGAGCAGTTCTTC. It encodes CASTNGQGRNEQFF.

This chain links TRBV5-6 with TRBJ2-5, with 7 nucleotides matching TRBD1. This CDR3 is built from 13 residues. The germline gives CDR1 SGHDT, CDR2 YYEEEE. The V gene end was trimmed by 4 bases and the J gene end by 5 bases; junction bases not matched to a gene: 5. The CDR3 region is CASSTDRAETQYF. Here the CDR3 DNA reads TGTGCCAGCAGCACAGACAGGGCCGAGACCCAGTACTTC.

The chain links TRBV6-1 to TRBJ2-1, with 11 bases identical to TRBD2. Germline assignment: CDR1 MNHNS and CDR2 SASEGT. V trimming: 4 bases; J trimming: 2 bases; junction bases outside the gene matches: 10. This CDR3 spans 18 amino acids. The chain's CDR3 is CASSGGGALAGAYNEQFF. The CDR3, as DNA: TGTGCCAGCAGTGGTGGGGGGGCACTAGCGGGAGCCTACAATGAGCAGTTCTTC.

This chain joins TRBV7-3 and TRBJ2-1; tentatively, D is TRBD1 (5 bases). The CDR3 length is 15 residues. Germline V lookup: CDR1 SGHTA, CDR2 FQGTGA. Trimming stripped 2 bases from V and 6 bases from J, with 14 bases between. In nucleotides, the CDR3 is TGTGCCAGCAGCTTAGGGGCAGGGTTTACCAATGAGCAGTTCTTC. It encodes CASSLGAGFTNEQFF.

On this clone itself: Different DNA sequences within this sample yield the same CDR3. This sequence joins TRBV30 and TRBJ2-5; D unresolved. The V gene lost 1 base and the J gene lost 5 bases, with 5 bases spanning the gap. The germline CDR1 and CDR2 sequences are GTSNPN and SVGIG (reference sequence). There are 11 residues in the CDR3. Here the CDR3 DNA reads TGTGCCTGGAGTGCCGGGGAGACCCAGTACTTC. This encodes CAWSAGETQYF.

The chain joins TRBV28 to TRBJ1-4; D is undetermined. CDR1 MDHEN and CDR2 SYDVKM come from the germline V gene. This CDR3 contains 14 residues. Trimming left V 10 bases short and J 0 bases short, with 12 bases between. The CDR3 is CATVGPATNEKLFF. The CDR3 DNA sequence: TGTGCCACCGTTGGCCCAGCAACTAATGAAAAACTGTTTTTT.

The chain couples TRBV7-2 to TRBJ1-2, with D perhaps TRBD1 (5 bases). The CDR3 spans 17 residues. V was clipped by 5 bases and J by 4 bases, with 23 bases between them. In germline, CDR1 is SGHTA, CDR2 FQGNSA. The CDR3 is CASSAGIGQVITYGYTF. The CDR3 nucleotides are TGTGCCAGCAGCGCAGGGATAGGGCAGGTTATCACCTATGGCTACACCTTC.

The chain links TRBV6-1 to TRBJ2-7; 10 bases align to TRBD2. The CDR3 extends over 15 amino acids. Germline values: CDR1 MNHNS, CDR2 SASEGT. V gave up 3 bases and J gave up 4 bases; unmatched junction bases: 6. CDR3 sequence: CASSDTSGNLYEQYF. The CDR3 coding sequence is TGTGCCAGCAGTGACACTAGCGGGAATCTTTACGAGCAGTACTTC.